The 25 T cell receptor beta chains below all came from one sample that was sequenced in a study of T-cell reconstitution after alpha-beta-depleted transplantation in children. As it was prepared, the TCRbeta library received unique molecular identifiers. TCRdb re-analysed the PCR reads in MiXCR, keeping a single row per CDR3 protein. The data contain roughly 500,000 distinct CDR3 sequences, over 9.5% of them singletons. The specimen comprised PBMCs, sampled before TCRalphabeta/CD19-depleted stem cell transplant. These receptors came from a child younger than 10 with inherited bone marrow failure, due to receive a stem cell transplant.

There are many counts of this clonotype. CDR3: CASSHTGGHGYTF. The CDR3 DNA reads TGCGCCAGCAGCCACACAGGGGGACATGGCTACACCTTC. The genes are TRBV4-3 and TRBJ1-2; 8 bases are shared with TRBD1. Germline V gives CDR1 LGHNA, CDR2 YSLEER. The CDR3 is 13 residues long. Unmatched junction bases numbered 3, after V lost 3 bases and J lost 6 bases.

This clonotype was seen ten or more times. The chain has TRBV20-1 and TRBJ2-7; no clear D gene. CDR1 and CDR2 from the germline V gene are DFQATT and SNEGSKA (reference sequence). The V gene lost 7 bases and the J gene lost 3 bases, with 16 bases spanning the gap. The CDR3 extends over 13 amino acids. This chain's CDR3 is CSVRSISLYEQYF. The CDR3 DNA reads as TGCAGTGTCAGGAGTATCTCTCTCTACGAGCAGTACTTC.

V gene TRBV5-4 combines with J gene TRBJ2-1; 7 nucleotides agree with TRBD2. V was pared by 2 bases and J by 0 bases, with 8 bases of the junction left unmatched. This CDR3 comprises 17 residues. Per germline, CDR1 SGHNT and CDR2 YYREEE (reference sequence). The CDR3 bases are TGTGCCAGCAGCTTCCCCTGGGGCGGGAGCTCCTACAATGAGCAGTTCTTC. As protein: CASSFPWGGSSYNEQFF.

At least ten counts were recorded for this clonotype. This rearrangement joins TRBV27 to TRBJ2-3; D is uncertain. The CDR3 is made up of 17 amino acids. The ends were cut back, 3 bases at V and 4 bases at J, with 20 bases in the middle. Per germline, CDR1 MNHEY and CDR2 SMNVEV (reference sequence). CDR3 nucleotides: TGTGCCAGCAGTTTCCGAGGACCCTTCCTTCTCGCAGATACGCAGTATTTT. Protein: CASSFRGPFLLADTQYF.

This clonotype has a count of ten or more. The chain combines TRBV28 with TRBJ1-1; D gene uncertain. The length of the CDR3 is 18 residues. Trimming shortened V by 1 base and J by 0 bases, and 18 bases separated the two germline ends. CDR1 is MDHEN and CDR2 is SYDVKM in the germline V gene. CDR3 nucleotides: TGTGCCAGCAGTTTATTTTGGCCAGACCCTTCTATGAACACTGAAGCTTTCTTT. Its translation: CASSLFWPDPSMNTEAFF.

This clonotype was recorded many times. The chain links TRBV7-9 to TRBJ2-7; the D call may be TRBD1 or TRBD2 (5 bases each). V dropped 5 bases and J dropped 5 bases, with 19 bases sitting between them. From germline, CDR1 is SEHNR and CDR2 FQNEAQ (reference sequence). CDR3 size: 15 residues. In DNA, the CDR3 is TGTGCCAGCAGCCTCGCTTGGGGGAGCGAAAACGAGCAGTACTTC. Amino acid sequence: CASSLAWGSENEQYF.

In its sample, this clonotype was seen many times. The gene calls are TRBV29-1 and TRBJ2-7, with a weak D call TRBD1 (5 bases). Germline V lookup: CDR1 SQVTM, CDR2 ANQGSEA. CDR3 length: 12 amino acids. Trimming left V 6 bases short and J 3 bases short, with 12 bases between. The CDR3 nucleotides are TGCAGCGTCGTCGGACACTTCTACGAGCAGTACTTC. Its protein product is CSVVGHFYEQYF.

Ten or more counts support this clonotype. The rearrangement joins TRBV20-1 to TRBJ2-5; the D call may be TRBD1 or TRBD2 (5 bases each). Trimming stripped 3 bases from V and 3 bases from J, with 8 bases between. Germline loops: CDR1 DFQATT, CDR2 SNEGSKA (reference sequence). The CDR3 consists of 12 residues. Written as DNA, the CDR3 is TGCAGTGCTAGTGGGGGAAAAGAGACCCAGTACTTC. It specifies CSASGGKETQYF.

This clonotype was observed at least ten times. V and J are TRBV5-8 and TRBJ2-4, with 14 bases aligning to TRBD2. CDR1 and CDR2 from the germline V gene are SGHTS and YDEGEE. V lost 1 base to trimming and J lost 1 base; unmatched junction nucleotides: 4. This CDR3 contains 18 residues. For the CDR3, the DNA is TGTGCCAGCAGCTTGAGACTAGCGGGAGGGCGGGCCAAAAACATTCAGTACTTC. Translation: CASSLRLAGGRAKNIQYF. Looking up the rest from reference TRBV5-8 and TRBJ2-4 gives the full variable domain: EAGVTQSPTHLIKTRGQQATLRCSPISGHTSVYWYQQALGLGLQFLLWYDEGEERNRGNFPPRFSGRQFPNYSSELNVNALELEDSALYLCASSLRLAGGRAKNIQYFGAGTRLSVL.

This clonotype was detected many times. This chain links TRBV20-1 with TRBJ2-3, with a possible D match to TRBD1 (5 bases). V was pared by 0 bases and J by 3 bases, with 13 bases between. The CDR3 is 15 residues long. Germline V gene sequence: CDR1 DFQATT, CDR2 SNEGSKA (reference sequence). The chain's CDR3 is CSARESQVSTDTQYF. CDR3 DNA: TGCAGTGCTAGAGAGTCACAGGTGTCTACAGATACGCAGTATTTT.

This clonotype was found many times. This chain joins TRBV5-1 and TRBJ2-7, with 8 bases identical to TRBD2. Germline V CDR1 and CDR2: SGHRS, YFSETQ. J lost 5 bases, V lost 2 bases, and 6 bases had no gene match. CDR3 length: 14 amino acids. Here the CDR3 DNA reads TGCGCCAGCAGCTTAAGCGGGAGAGTCGACGAGCAGTACTTC. Amino acid sequence: CASSLSGRVDEQYF.

This clonotype turned up a few times. V and J are TRBV4-3 and TRBJ2-1; D not resolved. The CDR3 length is 13 residues. The germline V and J ends were trimmed by 0 bases and 7 bases, with 7 bases remaining between them. Germline V CDR1 and CDR2: LGHNA, YSLEER. CDR3 in amino acids: CASSQEGINEQFF. CDR3 DNA sequence: TGCGCCAGCAGCCAAGAAGGGATAAATGAGCAGTTCTTC.

This clonotype was seen ten or more times. The chain is built from TRBV20-1 and TRBJ2-1, with D perhaps matching TRBD1 (5 bases). Germline V gene lookup returns CDR1 DFQATT and CDR2 SNEGSKA (reference sequence). This CDR3 contains 12 residues. V was pared by 1 base and J by 5 bases, with 6 bases between. The CDR3 region is CSARGQNNEQFF. The CDR3 DNA reads TGCAGTGCTAGAGGACAGAACAATGAGCAGTTCTTC.

The chain employs TRBV7-2 and TRBJ2-3; a weak D match, TRBD2 (6 bases). Looked up from germline, CDR1 is SGHTA and CDR2 is FQGNSA. This CDR3 comprises 16 residues. V gave up 3 bases and J gave up 6 bases, with 19 bases separating them. The CDR3 DNA reads as TGTGCCAGCAGCTTCACCACGGGAGTTCTCATGGATACGCAGTATTTT. Residues: CASSFTTGVLMDTQYF.

This clonotype was observed many times. CDR3 nucleotide sequence: TGTGCCAGCAGCCCGGTTACCACTAGCGGGACACACAATGAGCAGTTCTTC. Encoded protein: CASSPVTTSGTHNEQFF. The gene calls are TRBV7-2 and TRBJ2-1; 10 positions agree with TRBD2. This CDR3 contains 17 residues. Trimming took 5 bases from V and 5 from J; bases not matched to a gene: 12. Germline CDR1 is SGHTA and CDR2 is FQGNSA.

Remarks on this clonotype: The junction departs from germline at one end; a sequencing error may be responsible. V usage is TRBV6-1 and J usage is TRBJ1-4, with 10 bases lining up with TRBD1. The CDR3 covers 14 residues. In germline, CDR1 is MNHNS, CDR2 SASEGT. The CDR3 is CASRSGTGAENLFF. CDR3 bases: TGTGCCAGCAGATCGGGGACAGGGGCCGAAAACCTGTTTTTT.

This clonotype was recorded at least ten times. In DNA form, the CDR3 reads TGTGCCAGCAGCTCTCAGGGGACTCCCTACTACGAGCAGTACTTC. This gives the protein CASSSQGTPYYEQYF. The chain is built from TRBV7-9 and TRBJ2-7; tentatively, D is TRBD1 or TRBD2 (6 bases each). This CDR3 has 15 amino acids. V lost 4 bases and J lost 3, with 16 bases in between. Germline V gene lookup returns CDR1 SEHNR and CDR2 FQNEAQ (reference sequence).

This clonotype turned up a few times. The rearrangement uses TRBV5-1 and TRBJ2-5; D is unclear. Germline V lookup: CDR1 SGHRS, CDR2 YFSETQ. CDR3 length: 16 residues. The V gene lost 1 base and the J gene lost 3 bases, with 16 bases spanning the gap. This CDR3 is CASSLTSAGGEETQYF. In nucleotides, the CDR3 is TGCGCCAGCAGCTTGACTTCGGCAGGTGGGGAAGAGACCCAGTACTTC. The variable domain in full, completed from reference TRBV5-1 and TRBJ2-5, reads KAGVTQTPRYLIKTRGQQVTLSCSPISGHRSVSWYQQTPGQGLQFLFEYFSETQRNKGNFPGRFSGRQFSNSRSEMNVSTLELGDSALYLCASSLTSAGGEETQYFGPGTRLLVL.

This clonotype was counted ten times or more. The rearrangement joins TRBV27 to TRBJ2-7, with D possibly being TRBD2 (6 bases). Per the germline V gene, CDR1 is MNHEY and CDR2 is SMNVEV (reference sequence). V was cut by 8 bases and J by 4 bases, with 12 bases left in between. The CDR3 extends over 12 amino acids. In nucleotides, the CDR3 is TGTGCCAGCGGTACCGCGGGGTACGAGCAGTACTTC. Translation gives CASGTAGYEQYF.

This clonotype was found a few times. The chain carries TRBV11-2 and TRBJ1-1; D may be TRBD1 (6 bases). Germline V lookup: CDR1 SGHAT, CDR2 FQNNGV. Trimming left V 5 bases short and J 0 bases short, with 22 bases between. CDR3 length: 18 residues. CDR3 sequence: CASSRRPGTLYMNTEAFF. The CDR3 nucleotides are TGTGCCAGCAGCAGGAGACCCGGGACACTGTACATGAACACTGAAGCTTTCTTT. The full variable domain, completed using reference TRBV11-2 and TRBJ1-1, is EAGVAQSPRYKIIEKRQSVAFWCNPISGHATLYWYQQILGQGPKLLIQFQNNGVVDDSQLPKDRFSAERLKGVDSTLKIQPAKLEDSAVYLCASSRRPGTLYMNTEAFFGQGTRLTVV.

This clonotype was counted a few times. The V and J genes are TRBV11-2 and TRBJ1-2; no clear D gene. The CDR3 consists of 17 residues. The V end was cut by 2 bases, the J end by 7 bases, with 23 bases between. Germline V lookup: CDR1 SGHAT, CDR2 FQNNGV. CDR3 DNA: TGTGCCAGCAGCTTAAATCTCGGGCAGGATGATGACGGTGGCTACACCTTC. It translates to CASSLNLGQDDDGGYTF.

There are many counts of this clonotype. The chain joins TRBV20-1 to TRBJ2-1; 11 nucleotides align to TRBD2. The CDR3 totals 14 residues. The germline CDR1 and CDR2 sequences are DFQATT and SNEGSKA (reference sequence). CDR3 region: CRTTSGTGPNEQFF. The CDR3 coding sequence is TGCAGGACGACTAGCGGGACAGGTCCCAATGAGCAGTTCTTC.

This clonotype was found many times. This sequence joins TRBV2 and TRBJ1-1; 7 bases are a match to TRBD1. V dropped 7 bases and J dropped 4; count of bases not matched to a gene: 9. The germline CDR1 and CDR2 sequences are SNHLY and FYNNEI. The CDR3 is 14 residues long. The CDR3 loop is CASTVDRAITEAFF. The CDR3, as DNA: TGTGCCAGCACAGTCGACAGGGCGATCACTGAAGCTTTCTTT.

This clonotype occurred many times. The V gene is TRBV5-5, the J gene TRBJ2-1, with D perhaps TRBD2 (6 bases). CDR1 and CDR2 from the germline V gene are SGHKS and YYEKEE (reference sequence). This CDR3 contains 14 residues. V was shortened by 0 bases and J by 8 bases, with 12 bases between the two germline ends. This chain's CDR3 is CASSLDGSSDEQFF. The CDR3 region has the DNA TGTGCCAGCAGCTTGGACGGGAGTAGCGATGAGCAGTTCTTC. Variable domain in full (rest from reference TRBV5-5 and TRBJ2-1): DAGVTQSPTHLIKTRGQQVTLRCSPISGHKSVSWYQQVLGQGPQFIFQYYEKEERGRGNFPDRFSARQFPNYSSELNVNALLLGDSALYLCASSLDGSSDEQFFGPGTRLTVL.

The chain combines TRBV20-1 with TRBJ2-7; TRBD1 matches 7 bases. After removal of 5 bases from V and 2 bases from J, the junction contained 3 bases not matched to a gene. The length of the CDR3 is 12 residues. The germline gives CDR1 DFQATT, CDR2 SNEGSKA (reference sequence). The CDR3 DNA reads TGCAGTGCTGCCGGGACAGCCTACGAGCAGTACTTC. The encoded protein is CSAAGTAYEQYF.